These 6 T cell receptor beta chains originate from one sample sequenced in a study of CD8+ T cells in alopecia areata. After isolation, RNA underwent reverse transcription to generate cDNA as the sequencing template. Assay used: immunoSEQ multiplex PCR; TCRdb lists only in-frame clones, some missing. The sample holds 150,000 to 200,000 clones; roughly 60% are singletons and the top ten take 0.85% to 1.3%. Documented treatment: oral pan-JAK inhibitor, 5-10 mg twice daily. Sequencing used CD4+ T cells sorted from blood, obtained at week 24, from a patient treated with tofacitinib. The origin of the receptors is a human donor with alopecia areata.

V is TRBV4-3 and J is TRBJ1-4; D ambiguous. Trimming took off 0 bases at V and 6 bases at J, with 11 bases between the two ends. The V gene's germline CDR1 is LGHNA and CDR2 YSLEER. The CDR3 is 15 residues long. The CDR3 nucleotides are TGCGCCAGCAGCCAAGAGGGAGGTCCCCATGAAAAACTGTTTTTT. It yields the protein CASSQEGGPHEKLFF.

CDR3 DNA: TGCGCCAGCAGTGTTGGGCGGGGGCACTCCTACGAGCAGTACTTC. Amino acid sequence: CASSVGRGHSYEQYF. The V and J genes are TRBV10-2 and TRBJ2-7; a weak D match, TRBD2 (7 bases). Germline loops: CDR1 WSHSY, CDR2 SAAADI. V lost 4 bases and J lost 0, with 13 bases in between. There are 15 residues in the CDR3.

The chain couples TRBV25-1 to TRBJ2-5; D might be TRBD1 (5 bases). The V end was cut by 9 bases, the J end by 4 bases, with 15 bases between. The CDR3 loop spans 13 amino acids. The germline V gene encodes CDR1 MGHDK and CDR2 SYGVNS. The CDR3 coding sequence is TGTGCCAGTAGCAAGGACACGACAGAGACCCAGTACTTC. As protein: CASSKDTTETQYF.

On this clone itself: Other DNA sequences in this specimen translate into the identical CDR3. The chain links TRBV29-1 to TRBJ1-1; D uncertain. Germline CDR1 is SQVTM and CDR2 is ANQGSEA. The CDR3 is 10 residues long. Trimming took 3 bases from V and 4 from J, leaving 3 bases between them. The CDR3 region has the DNA TGCAGCGTTGAGGGCACTGAAGCTTTCTTT. Residues: CSVEGTEAFF.

V usage is TRBV7-9 and J usage is TRBJ2-3, with 11 bases fitting TRBD2. CDR3 length: 15 amino acids. CDR1 and CDR2 from the germline V gene are SEHNR and FQNEAQ (reference sequence). The V gene end was trimmed by 3 bases and the J gene end by 4 bases; junction bases not matched to a gene: 3. DNA of the CDR3: TGTGCCAGCAGCTTGGGACTAGCGGACTCAGATACGCAGTATTTT. This translates into CASSLGLADSDTQYF.

This chain connects TRBV30 to TRBJ2-1; possible D gene TRBD1, 5 bases. Germline-derived CDR1 and CDR2 are GTSNPN and SVGIG (reference sequence). The CDR3 contains 17 residues. Trimming cost V 3 bases and J 11 bases, with 29 bases left between them. CDR3 region: CAWRAKGQSGSNMKQFF. Written as DNA, the CDR3 is TGTGCCTGGAGGGCTAAGGGGCAGTCGGGTTCTAATATGAAGCAGTTCTTC.